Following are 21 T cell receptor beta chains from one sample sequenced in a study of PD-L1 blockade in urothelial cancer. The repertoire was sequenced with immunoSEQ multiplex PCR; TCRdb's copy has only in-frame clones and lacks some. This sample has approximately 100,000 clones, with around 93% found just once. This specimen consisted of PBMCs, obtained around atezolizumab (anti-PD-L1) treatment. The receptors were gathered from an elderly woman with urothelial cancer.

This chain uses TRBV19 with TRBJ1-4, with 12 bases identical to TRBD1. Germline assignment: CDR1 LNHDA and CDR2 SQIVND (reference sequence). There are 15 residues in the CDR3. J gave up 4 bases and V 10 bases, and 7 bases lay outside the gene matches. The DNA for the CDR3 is TGTGCCACCGGGACAGGGGGCGACAGTAATGAAAAACTGTTTTTT. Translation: CATGTGGDSNEKLFF.

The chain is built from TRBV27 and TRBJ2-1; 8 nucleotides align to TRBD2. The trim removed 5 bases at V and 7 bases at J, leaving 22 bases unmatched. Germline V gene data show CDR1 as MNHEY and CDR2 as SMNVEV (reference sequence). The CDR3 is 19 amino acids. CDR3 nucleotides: TGTGCCAGCAGTCCCCTACTCGGGGGAGGCGGGAGGACAAGGAATGAGCAGTTCTTC. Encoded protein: CASSPLLGGGGRTRNEQFF.

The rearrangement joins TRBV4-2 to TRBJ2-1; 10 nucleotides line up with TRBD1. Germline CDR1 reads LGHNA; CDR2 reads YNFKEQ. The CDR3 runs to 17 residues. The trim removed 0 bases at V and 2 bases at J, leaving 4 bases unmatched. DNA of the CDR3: TGTGCCAGCAGCCAAGATTTTGGACAGGGGGCCTACAATGAGCAGTTCTTC. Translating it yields CASSQDFGQGAYNEQFF.

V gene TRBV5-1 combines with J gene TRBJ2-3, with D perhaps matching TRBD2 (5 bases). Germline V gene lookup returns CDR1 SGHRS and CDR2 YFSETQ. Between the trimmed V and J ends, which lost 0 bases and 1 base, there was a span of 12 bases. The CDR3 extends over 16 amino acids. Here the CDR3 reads CASSLVRGSRTDTQYF. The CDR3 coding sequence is TGCGCCAGCAGCTTGGTACGGGGTTCCCGCACAGATACGCAGTATTTT.

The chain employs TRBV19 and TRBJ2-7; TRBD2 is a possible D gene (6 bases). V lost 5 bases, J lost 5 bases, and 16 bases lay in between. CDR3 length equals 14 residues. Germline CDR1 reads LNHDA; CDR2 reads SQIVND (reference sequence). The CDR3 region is CASSAAGLRNEQYF. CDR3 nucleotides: TGTGCCAGTAGTGCCGCGGGACTTCGAAACGAGCAGTACTTC.

The chain's CDR3 is CASSESGGAIQYF. CDR3 bases: TGTGCCAGCAGTGAGTCGGGCGGGGCTATTCAGTACTTC. The chain uses TRBV6-1 and TRBJ2-7; D possibly corresponds to TRBD2 (6 bases). Deletions cut 3 bases from V and 10 bases from J, with 16 bases between. The CDR3 sequence is 13 residues long. Germline V gene sequence: CDR1 MNHNS, CDR2 SASEGT.

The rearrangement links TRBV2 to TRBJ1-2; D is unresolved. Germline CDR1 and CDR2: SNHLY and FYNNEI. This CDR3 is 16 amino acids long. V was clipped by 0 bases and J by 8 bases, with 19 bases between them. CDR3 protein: CASSEATQSGRSGYTF. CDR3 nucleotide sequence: TGTGCCAGCAGTGAAGCCACGCAGTCGGGTAGAAGCGGCTACACCTTC.

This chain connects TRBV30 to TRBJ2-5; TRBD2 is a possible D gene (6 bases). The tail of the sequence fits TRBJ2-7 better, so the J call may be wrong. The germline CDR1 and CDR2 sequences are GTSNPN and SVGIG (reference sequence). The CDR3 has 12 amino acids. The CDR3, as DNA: TGTGCCTGGGCTGGCGGGACCTACGAGCAGTACTTC. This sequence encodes CAWAGGTYEQYF.

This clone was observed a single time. CDR3 DNA: TGCGCCAGCAGCCAAGATCCCCTAGAGGGGGCAAGGGTGTTTTTT. Protein product: CASSQDPLEGARVFF. This chain uses TRBV4-1 with TRBJ1-4, with 7 bases fitting TRBD1. This CDR3 spans 15 amino acids. From germline, CDR1 is MGHRA and CDR2 YSYEKL. V was clipped by 0 bases and J by 15 bases; unmatched bases: 13.

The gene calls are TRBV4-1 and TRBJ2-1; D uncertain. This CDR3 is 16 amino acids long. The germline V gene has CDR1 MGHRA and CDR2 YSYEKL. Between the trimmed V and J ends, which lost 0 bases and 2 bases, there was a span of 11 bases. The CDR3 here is CASSQDSGGTYNEQFF. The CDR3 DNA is TGCGCCAGCAGCCAAGATAGTGGCGGAACCTACAATGAGCAGTTCTTC.

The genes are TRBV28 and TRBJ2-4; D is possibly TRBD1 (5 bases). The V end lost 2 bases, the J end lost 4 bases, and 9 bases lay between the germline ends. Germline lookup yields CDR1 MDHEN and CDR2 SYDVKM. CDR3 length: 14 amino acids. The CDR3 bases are TGTGCCAGCAGTTTACCAGGGCCTAAAAACATTCAGTACTTC. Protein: CASSLPGPKNIQYF.

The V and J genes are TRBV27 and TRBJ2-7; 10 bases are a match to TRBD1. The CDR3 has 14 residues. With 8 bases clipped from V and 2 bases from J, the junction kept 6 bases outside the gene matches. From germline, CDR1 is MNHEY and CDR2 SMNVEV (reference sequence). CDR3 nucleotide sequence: TGTGCCAGCGGGACAGGGGCCAAAACCTACGAGCAGTACTTC. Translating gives CASGTGAKTYEQYF.

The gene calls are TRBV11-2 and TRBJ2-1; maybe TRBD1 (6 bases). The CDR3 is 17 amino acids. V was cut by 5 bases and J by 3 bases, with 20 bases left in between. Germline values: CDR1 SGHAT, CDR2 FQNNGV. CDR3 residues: CASSPKLGRGIYNEQFF. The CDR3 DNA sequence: TGTGCCAGCAGCCCCAAACTCGGTAGGGGGATCTACAATGAGCAGTTCTTC.

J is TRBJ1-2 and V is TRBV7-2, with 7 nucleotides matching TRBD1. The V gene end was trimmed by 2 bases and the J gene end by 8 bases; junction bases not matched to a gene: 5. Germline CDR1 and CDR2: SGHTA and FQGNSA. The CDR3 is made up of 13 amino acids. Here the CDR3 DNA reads TGTGCCAGCAGCTTAATAGGGGGCAAGGGCTACACCTTC. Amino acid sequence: CASSLIGGKGYTF.

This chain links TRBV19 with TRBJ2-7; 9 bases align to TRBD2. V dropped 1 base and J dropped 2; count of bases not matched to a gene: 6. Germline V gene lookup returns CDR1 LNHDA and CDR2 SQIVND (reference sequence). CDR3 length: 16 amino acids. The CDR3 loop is CASSIGVAGVPYEQYF. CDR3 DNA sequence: TGTGCCAGTAGTATAGGAGTAGCGGGAGTACCCTACGAGCAGTACTTC. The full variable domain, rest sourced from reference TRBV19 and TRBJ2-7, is DGGITQSPKYLFRKEGQNVTLSCEQNLNHDAMYWYRQDPGQGLRLIYYSQIVNDFQKGDIAEGYSVSREKKESFPLTVTSAQKNPTAFYLCASSIGVAGVPYEQYFGPGTRLTVT.

The CDR3 sequence: CASSEPRDRGRPQHF. In DNA, the CDR3 is TGCGCCAGCAGTGAGCCAAGGGACAGGGGGCGGCCCCAGCATTTT. This chain joins TRBV10-2 and TRBJ1-5, with TRBD1 identical over 12 bases. Germline V CDR1 and CDR2: WSHSY, SAAADI. V trimming: 2 bases; J trimming: 9 bases; junction bases outside the gene matches: 5. The CDR3 extends over 15 amino acids.

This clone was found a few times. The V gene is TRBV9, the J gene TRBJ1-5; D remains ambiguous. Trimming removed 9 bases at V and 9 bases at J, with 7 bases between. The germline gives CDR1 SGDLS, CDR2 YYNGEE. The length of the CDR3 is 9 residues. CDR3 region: CAIIWPQHF. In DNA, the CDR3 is TGTGCCATCATTTGGCCCCAGCATTTT.

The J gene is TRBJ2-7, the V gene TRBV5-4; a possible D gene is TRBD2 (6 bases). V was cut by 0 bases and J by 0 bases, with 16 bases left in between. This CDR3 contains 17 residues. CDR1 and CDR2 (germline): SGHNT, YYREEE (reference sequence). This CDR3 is CASSLVGLTKSSYEQYF. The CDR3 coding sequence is TGTGCCAGCAGCTTGGTGGGACTGACGAAAAGCTCCTACGAGCAGTACTTC. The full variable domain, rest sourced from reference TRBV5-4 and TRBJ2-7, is ETGVTQSPTHLIKTRGQQVTLRCSSQSGHNTVSWYQQALGQGPQFIFQYYREEENGRGNFPPRFSGLQFPNYSSELNVNALELDDSALYLCASSLVGLTKSSYEQYFGPGTRLTVT.

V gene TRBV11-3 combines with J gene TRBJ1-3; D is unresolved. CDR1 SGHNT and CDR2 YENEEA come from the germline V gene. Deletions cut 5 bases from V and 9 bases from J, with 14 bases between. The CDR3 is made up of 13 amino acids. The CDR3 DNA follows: TGTGCCAGCAGCCAGGACGGGAGTGGCACCATATATTTT. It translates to CASSQDGSGTIYF.

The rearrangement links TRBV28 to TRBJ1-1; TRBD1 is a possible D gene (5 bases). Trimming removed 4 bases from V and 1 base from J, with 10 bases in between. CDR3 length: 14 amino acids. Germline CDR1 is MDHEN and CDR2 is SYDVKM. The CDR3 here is CASSYVGQNTEAFF. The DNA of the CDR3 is TGTGCCAGCAGTTATGTAGGACAGAACACTGAAGCTTTCTTT.

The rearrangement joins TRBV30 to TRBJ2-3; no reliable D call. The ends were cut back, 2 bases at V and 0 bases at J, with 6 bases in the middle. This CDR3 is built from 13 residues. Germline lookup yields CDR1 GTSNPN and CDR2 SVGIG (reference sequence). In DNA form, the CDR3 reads TGTGCCTGGAGTCGCCGGAGCACAGATACGCAGTATTTT. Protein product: CAWSRRSTDTQYF.